This is a list of T cell receptor beta chains from one sample in a study of cytomegalovirus exposure and HLA in healthy donors. Sequencing used immunoSEQ multiplex PCR; TCRdb keeps in-frame clones, though not all of them. This table holds around 62,000 clones, over 70% found once. Material for sequencing was PBMCs. The receptors come from a man aged 60 to 75 in good health and CMV-seropositive. Both conserved end residues are part of each CDR3. Each record gives: J gene, V gene, clone size, CDR3 protein. Where a row states a size, it is once, few, many or the class of an expanded clone; other rows omit it.

TRBJ1-3	TRBV7-9	.	CASSLRQGLENTIYF
TRBJ2-3	TRBV27	.	CAERGPHTDTQYF
TRBJ2-1	TRBV5-1	.	CASSLESASYNEQFF
TRBJ1-1	TRBV7-6	.	CASSAAQNTEAFF
TRBJ1-2	TRBV5-1	.	CASSLGQGDGYTF
TRBJ2-3	TRBV5-1	.	CASSLMGDTQYF
TRBJ1-6	TRBV5-4	.	CASSQDRFNSPLHF
TRBJ1-4	TRBV7-9	.	CASSPGTANEKLFF
TRBJ2-7	TRBV6-1	few	CATQGDTRTYEQYF
TRBJ2-2	TRBV4-1	.	CASSQPSSGRYTGELFF
TRBJ1-5	TRBV6-5	.	CASSWGRGQPQHF
TRBJ2-1	TRBV29-1	.	CSVEFRGAKYNEQFF
TRBJ1-1	TRBV7-9	.	CASSMGQLNTEAFF
TRBJ2-3	TRBV7-6	.	CASSPFTDTQYF
TRBJ2-1	TRBV7-2	.	CASSAATGNEQFF
TRBJ1-2	TRBV11-3	.	CASSPRGGEYGYTF
TRBJ2-5	TRBV4-1	few	CASSIRPSTGKETQYF
TRBJ1-2	TRBV5-6	.	CASRGQNYGYTF
TRBJ2-3	TRBV10-3	.	CAIRNIGSADTQYF
TRBJ2-5	TRBV10-2	.	CASSESTAGRQYF
TRBJ2-7	TRBV11-3	few	CASTLGQSSYEQYF
TRBJ2-2	TRBV11-2	.	CASSLDQAGGYTGELFF
TRBJ2-1	TRBV9	.	CASSVGQGVNNEQFF
TRBJ1-2	TRBV25-1	.	CASSEWDRSYGYTF
TRBJ2-3	TRBV7-9	few	CASSRQVLLRASTDTQYF
TRBJ2-2	TRBV5-7	few	CASSPGQGGNTGELFF
TRBJ2-7	TRBV29-1	.	CSVGLMSSYEQYF
TRBJ2-7	TRBV5-6	.	CASSLRPRGRTYEQYF
TRBJ1-5	TRBV12-2	.	CASRLRLSREDRNQPQHF
TRBJ2-1	TRBV14	.	CASSGGPRPDEQFF
TRBJ2-3	TRBV10-1	once	CASSLGQGPDTQYF
TRBJ1-1	TRBV10-1	.	CASSRSTESSKAFF
TRBJ1-2	TRBV6-6	.	CASSGTGVLGSYTF
TRBJ2-2	TRBV6-5	.	CASRTQGTGELFF
TRBJ1-4	TRBV6-6	.	CASSYSTNEKLFF
TRBJ2-1	TRBV27	.	CASSINSYNEQFF
TRBJ2-6	TRBV10-1	.	CASSEGLGLGANVLTF
TRBJ2-1	TRBV6-6	.	CATGRSATRNEQFF
TRBJ1-4	TRBV6-5	.	CASSSQGSEKLFF
TRBJ1-3	TRBV5-1	.	CASSLDSFSGNTIYF
TRBJ1-2	TRBV6-5	.	CASSYLTSPGSYGYTF
TRBJ1-1	TRBV5-1	.	CASSQPGQGNTEAFF
TRBJ2-5	TRBV2	.	CASSGLAGGPSRETQYF
TRBJ2-3	TRBV11-3	.	CASSLEQGSPDTQYF
TRBJ1-2	TRBV10-2	.	CASTPGSYGYTF
TRBJ2-7	TRBV13	.	CASSSTLAGGPTYEQYF
TRBJ2-2	TRBV6-5	.	CASSGLAGTGELFF
TRBJ2-3	TRBV5-6	.	CASLHTLAPSTDTQYF
TRBJ1-1	TRBV10-3	.	CAISRTGRTEAFF
TRBJ1-1	TRBV15	few	CATSRVPSGEAFF
TRBJ1-2	TRBV5-1	few	CASSLAVGGFYGYTF
TRBJ2-1	TRBV7-9	.	CASSLQDIYNEQFF
TRBJ2-4	TRBV2	few	CASSEGLAGAKNIQYF
TRBJ2-3	TRBV2	.	CASTRRAGATDTQYF
TRBJ2-2	TRBV5-1	.	CASSPQTGGGGELFF
TRBJ2-1	TRBV25-1	.	CASSEPSVSSYNEQFF
TRBJ1-2	TRBV2	once	CASSPDRDRTYGYTF
TRBJ1-1	TRBV6-1	medium-sized	CASSPIQGPEAFF
TRBJ1-2	TRBV10-2	.	CASSDFDRDHTF